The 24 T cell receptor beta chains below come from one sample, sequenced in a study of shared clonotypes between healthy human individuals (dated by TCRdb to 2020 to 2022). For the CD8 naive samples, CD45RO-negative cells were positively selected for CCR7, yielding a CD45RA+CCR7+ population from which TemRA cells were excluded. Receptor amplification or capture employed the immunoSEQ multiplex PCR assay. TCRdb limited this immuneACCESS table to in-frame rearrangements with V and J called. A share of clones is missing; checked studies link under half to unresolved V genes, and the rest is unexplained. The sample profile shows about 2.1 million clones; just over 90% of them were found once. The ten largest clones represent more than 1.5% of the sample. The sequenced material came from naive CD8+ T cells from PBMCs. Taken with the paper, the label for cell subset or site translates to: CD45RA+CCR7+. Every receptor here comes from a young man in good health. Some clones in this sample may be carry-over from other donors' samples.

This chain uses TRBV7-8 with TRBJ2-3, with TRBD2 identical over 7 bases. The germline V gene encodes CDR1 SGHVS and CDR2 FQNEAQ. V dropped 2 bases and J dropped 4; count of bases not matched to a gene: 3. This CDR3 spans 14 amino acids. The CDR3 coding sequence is TGTGCCAGCAGCTTACAAGCGGGATCAGATACGCAGTATTTT. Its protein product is CASSLQAGSDTQYF.

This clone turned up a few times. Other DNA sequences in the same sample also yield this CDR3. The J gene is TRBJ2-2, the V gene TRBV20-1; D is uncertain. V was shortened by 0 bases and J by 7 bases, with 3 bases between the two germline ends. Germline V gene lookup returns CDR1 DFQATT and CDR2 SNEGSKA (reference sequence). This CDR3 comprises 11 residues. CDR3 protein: CSAREYGELFF. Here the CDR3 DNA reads TGCAGTGCTAGAGAGTACGGGGAGCTGTTTTTT.

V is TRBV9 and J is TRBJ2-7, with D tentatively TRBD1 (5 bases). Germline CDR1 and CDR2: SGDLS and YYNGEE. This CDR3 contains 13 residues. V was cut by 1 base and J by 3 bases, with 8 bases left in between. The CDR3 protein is CASSVRGDYEQYF. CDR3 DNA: TGTGCCAGCAGCGTAAGGGGTGACTACGAGCAGTACTTC.

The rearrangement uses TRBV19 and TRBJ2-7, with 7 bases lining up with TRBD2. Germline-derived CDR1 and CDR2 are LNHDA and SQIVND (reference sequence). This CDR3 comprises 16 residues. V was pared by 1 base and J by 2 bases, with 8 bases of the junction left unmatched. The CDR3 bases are TGTGCCAGTAGTATAGTTCCCGGACTAGTCCCCTACGAGCAGTACTTC. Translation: CASSIVPGLVPYEQYF.

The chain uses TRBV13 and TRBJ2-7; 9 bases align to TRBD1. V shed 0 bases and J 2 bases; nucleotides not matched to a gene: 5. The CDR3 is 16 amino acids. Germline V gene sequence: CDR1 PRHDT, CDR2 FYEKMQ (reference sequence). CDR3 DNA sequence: TGTGCCAGCAGCTTAGGCCCCGGGACAGGGCCCTACGAGCAGTACTTC. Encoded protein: CASSLGPGTGPYEQYF. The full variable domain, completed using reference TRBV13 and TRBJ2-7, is AAGVIQSPRHLIKEKRETATLKCYPIPRHDTVYWYQQGPGQDPQFLISFYEKMQSDKGSIPDRFSAQQFSDYHSELNMSSLELGDSALYFCASSLGPGTGPYEQYFGPGTRLTVT.

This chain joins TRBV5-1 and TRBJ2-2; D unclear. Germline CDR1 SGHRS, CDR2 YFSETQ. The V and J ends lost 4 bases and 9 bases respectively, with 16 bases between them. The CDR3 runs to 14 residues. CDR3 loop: CASSPYNNPWELFF. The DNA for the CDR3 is TGCGCCAGCAGCCCCTATAATAATCCTTGGGAGCTGTTTTTT.

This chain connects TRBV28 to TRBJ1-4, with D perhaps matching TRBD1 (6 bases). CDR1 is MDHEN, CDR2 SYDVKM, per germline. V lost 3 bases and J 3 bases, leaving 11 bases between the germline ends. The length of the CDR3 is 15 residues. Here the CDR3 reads CASSLEAGANEKLFF. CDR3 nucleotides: TGTGCCAGCAGTTTGGAGGCAGGGGCTAATGAAAAACTGTTTTTT.

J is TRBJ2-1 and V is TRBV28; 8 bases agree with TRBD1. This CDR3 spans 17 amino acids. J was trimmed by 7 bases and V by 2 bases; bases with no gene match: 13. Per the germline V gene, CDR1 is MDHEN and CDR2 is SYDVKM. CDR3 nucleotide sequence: TGTGCCAGCAGTTTACCCAGACAGGGGAGGAGGAATAATGAGCAGTTCTTC. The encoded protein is CASSLPRQGRRNNEQFF. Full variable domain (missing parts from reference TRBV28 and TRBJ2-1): DVKVTQSSRYLVKRTGEKVFLECVQDMDHENMFWYRQDPGLGLRLIYFSYDVKMKEKGDIPEGYSVSREKKERFSLILESASTNQTSMYLCASSLPRQGRRNNEQFFGPGTRLTVL.

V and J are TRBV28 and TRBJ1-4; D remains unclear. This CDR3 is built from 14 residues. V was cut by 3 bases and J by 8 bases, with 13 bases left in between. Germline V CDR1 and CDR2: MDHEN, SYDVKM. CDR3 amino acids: CASSFVSRVEKLFF. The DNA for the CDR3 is TGTGCCAGCAGTTTTGTCAGCCGGGTAGAAAAACTGTTTTTT.

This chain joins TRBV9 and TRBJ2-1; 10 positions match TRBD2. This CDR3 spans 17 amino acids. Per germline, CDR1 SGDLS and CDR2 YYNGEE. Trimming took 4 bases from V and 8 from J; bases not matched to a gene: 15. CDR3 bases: TGTGCCAGCAGCCCGGCAGCGAGCGGGAGGGCCGGGGATGAGCAGTTCTTC. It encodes CASSPAASGRAGDEQFF. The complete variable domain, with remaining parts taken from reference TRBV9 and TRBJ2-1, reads DSGVTQTPKHLITATGQRVTLRCSPRSGDLSVYWYQQSLDQGLQFLIQYYNGEERAKGNILERFSAQQFPDLHSELNLSSLELGDSALYFCASSPAASGRAGDEQFFGPGTRLTVL.

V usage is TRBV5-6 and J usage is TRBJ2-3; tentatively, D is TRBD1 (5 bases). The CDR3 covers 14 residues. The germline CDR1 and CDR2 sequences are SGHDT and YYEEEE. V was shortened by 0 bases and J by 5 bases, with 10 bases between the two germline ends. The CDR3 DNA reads TGTGCCAGCAGCTTGGCTTGGGGCGAAGATACGCAGTATTTT. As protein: CASSLAWGEDTQYF.

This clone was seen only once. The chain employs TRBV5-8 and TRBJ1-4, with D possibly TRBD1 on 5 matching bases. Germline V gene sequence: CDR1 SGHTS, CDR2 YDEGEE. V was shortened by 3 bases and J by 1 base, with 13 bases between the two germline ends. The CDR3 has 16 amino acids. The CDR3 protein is CASSSLRQGTNEKLFF. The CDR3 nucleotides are TGTGCCAGCAGCTCTCTTCGGCAGGGAACTAATGAAAAACTGTTTTTT. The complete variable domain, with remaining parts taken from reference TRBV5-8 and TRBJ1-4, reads EAGVTQSPTHLIKTRGQQATLRCSPISGHTSVYWYQQALGLGLQFLLWYDEGEERNRGNFPPRFSGRQFPNYSSELNVNALELEDSALYLCASSSLRQGTNEKLFFGSGTQLSVL.

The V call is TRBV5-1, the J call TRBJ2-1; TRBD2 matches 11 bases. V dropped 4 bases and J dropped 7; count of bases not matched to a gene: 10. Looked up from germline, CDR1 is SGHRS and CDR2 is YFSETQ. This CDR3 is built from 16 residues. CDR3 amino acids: CASSRQLAGVQNEQFF. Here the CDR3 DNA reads TGCGCCAGCAGCCGCCAACTAGCGGGAGTCCAGAATGAGCAGTTCTTC. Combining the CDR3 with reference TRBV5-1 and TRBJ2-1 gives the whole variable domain KAGVTQTPRYLIKTRGQQVTLSCSPISGHRSVSWYQQTPGQGLQFLFEYFSETQRNKGNFPGRFSGRQFSNSRSEMNVSTLELGDSALYLCASSRQLAGVQNEQFFGPGTRLTVL.

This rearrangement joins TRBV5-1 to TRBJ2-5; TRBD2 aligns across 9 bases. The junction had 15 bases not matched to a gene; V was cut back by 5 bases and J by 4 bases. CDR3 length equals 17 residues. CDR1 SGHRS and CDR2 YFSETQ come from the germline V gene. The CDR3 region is CASSYTTGTSIVETQYF. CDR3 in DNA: TGCGCCAGCAGTTATACGACCGGGACTAGCATTGTAGAGACCCAGTACTTC.

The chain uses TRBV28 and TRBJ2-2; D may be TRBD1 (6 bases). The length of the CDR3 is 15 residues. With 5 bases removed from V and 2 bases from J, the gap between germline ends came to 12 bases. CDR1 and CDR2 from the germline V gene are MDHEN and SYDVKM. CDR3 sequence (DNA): TGTGCCAGCAGTGCAGTGGACAGAAACACCGGGGAGCTGTTTTTT. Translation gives CASSAVDRNTGELFF.

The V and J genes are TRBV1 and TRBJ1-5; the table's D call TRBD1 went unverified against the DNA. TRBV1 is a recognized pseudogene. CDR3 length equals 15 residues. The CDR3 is CTSRDRQGGNQPQHF. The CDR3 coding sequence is TGCACCAGCAGGGATCGACAGGGCGGCAATCAGCCCCAGCATTTT.

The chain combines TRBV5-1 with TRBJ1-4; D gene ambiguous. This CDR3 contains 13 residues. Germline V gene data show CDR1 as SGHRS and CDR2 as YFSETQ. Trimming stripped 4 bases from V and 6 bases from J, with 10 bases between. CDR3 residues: CASSPYYDEKLFF. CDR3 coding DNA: TGCGCCAGCAGCCCGTATTACGATGAAAAACTGTTTTTT.

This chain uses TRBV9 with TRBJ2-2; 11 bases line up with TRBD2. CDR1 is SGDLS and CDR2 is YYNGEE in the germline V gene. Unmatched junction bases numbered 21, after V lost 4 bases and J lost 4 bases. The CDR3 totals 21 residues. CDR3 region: CASSPPTKDSGRAPGTGELFF. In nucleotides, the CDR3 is TGTGCCAGCAGCCCACCGACGAAAGATAGCGGGAGGGCCCCAGGCACCGGGGAGCTGTTTTTT. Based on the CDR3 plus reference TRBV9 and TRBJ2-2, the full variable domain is DSGVTQTPKHLITATGQRVTLRCSPRSGDLSVYWYQQSLDQGLQFLIQYYNGEERAKGNILERFSAQQFPDLHSELNLSSLELGDSALYFCASSPPTKDSGRAPGTGELFFGEGSRLTVL.

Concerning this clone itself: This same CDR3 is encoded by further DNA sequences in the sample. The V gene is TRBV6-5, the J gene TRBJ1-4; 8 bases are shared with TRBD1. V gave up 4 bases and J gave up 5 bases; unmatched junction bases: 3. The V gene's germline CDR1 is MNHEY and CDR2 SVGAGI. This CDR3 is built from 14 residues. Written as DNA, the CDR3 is TGTGCCAGCAGTTCTGGGACAGGCAATGAAAAACTGTTTTTT. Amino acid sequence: CASSSGTGNEKLFF.

The CDR3 region has the DNA TGTGCCAGTGTCTTCAAGGAAAAACTGTTTTTT. This gives the protein CASVFKEKLFF. The J gene is TRBJ1-4, the V gene TRBV11-1; D gene uncertain. CDR3 length: 11 amino acids. Trimming took off 9 bases at V and 8 bases at J, with 10 bases between the two ends. The germline V gene has CDR1 SGHAT and CDR2 FQDESV (reference sequence).

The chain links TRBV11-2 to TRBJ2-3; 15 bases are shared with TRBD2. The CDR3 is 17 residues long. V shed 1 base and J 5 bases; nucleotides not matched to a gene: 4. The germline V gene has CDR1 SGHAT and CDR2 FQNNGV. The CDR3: CASSLVGLAGGRDTQYF. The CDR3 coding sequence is TGTGCCAGCAGCTTAGTGGGACTAGCGGGAGGAAGAGATACGCAGTATTTT.

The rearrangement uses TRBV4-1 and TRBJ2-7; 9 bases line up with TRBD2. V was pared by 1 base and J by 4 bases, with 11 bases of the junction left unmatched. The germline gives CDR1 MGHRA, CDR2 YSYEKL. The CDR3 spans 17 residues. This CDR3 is CASSQAAGGSLGYEQYF. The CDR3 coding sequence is TGCGCCAGCAGCCAAGCAGCGGGAGGATCACTGGGGTACGAGCAGTACTTC.

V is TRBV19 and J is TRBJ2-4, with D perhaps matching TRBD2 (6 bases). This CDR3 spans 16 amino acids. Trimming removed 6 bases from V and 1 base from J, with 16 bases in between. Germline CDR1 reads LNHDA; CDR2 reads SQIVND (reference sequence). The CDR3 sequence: CASSRAGTQAKNIQYF. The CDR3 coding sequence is TGTGCCAGTAGCCGAGCGGGTACCCAGGCCAAAAACATTCAGTACTTC.

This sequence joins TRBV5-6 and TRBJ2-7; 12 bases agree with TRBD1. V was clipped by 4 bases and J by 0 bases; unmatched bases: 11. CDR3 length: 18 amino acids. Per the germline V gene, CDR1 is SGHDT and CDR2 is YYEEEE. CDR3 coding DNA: TGTGCCAGCAGCCCGGGAGGGACAGGGGGCCGTCACTCCTACGAGCAGTACTTC. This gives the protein CASSPGGTGGRHSYEQYF.